These 13 T cell receptor beta chains share one sample of origin, sequenced in a study of blood T cell repertoires in COVID-19. Profiled with immunoSEQ multiplex PCR; TCRdb holds only in-frame clones, not every one. Among about 330,000 clones listed, 80% to 90% were seen once. What was sequenced was PBMCs or T cells enriched from blood (not recorded which). These receptors all come from a man aged 25 to 45 who had recovered from COVID-19.

The chain is built from TRBV7-3 and TRBJ2-1; 8 positions match TRBD2. This CDR3 is 14 amino acids long. The trim removed 3 bases at V and 2 bases at J, leaving 0 bases unmatched. Germline V CDR1 and CDR2: SGHTA, FQGTGA. In DNA, the CDR3 is TGTGCCAGCAGCTTTAGCGGGGCCTACAATGAGCAGTTCTTC. This sequence encodes CASSFSGAYNEQFF.

The chain couples TRBV6-7 to TRBJ2-7, with a possible D match to TRBD1 (6 bases). TRBV6-7 is an open reading frame whose function is uncertain. Trimming took off 7 bases at V and 1 base at J, with 17 bases between the two ends. The CDR3 spans 15 residues. This CDR3 reads CASIERQETSYEQYF. The CDR3 DNA is TGTGCCAGCATCGAACGACAGGAAACATCCTACGAGCAGTACTTC.

The J gene is TRBJ2-1, the V gene TRBV5-1, with 10 bases that match TRBD2. Germline V lookup: CDR1 SGHRS, CDR2 YFSETQ. There are 15 residues in the CDR3. V was clipped by 2 bases and J by 6 bases; unmatched bases: 5. The CDR3 nucleotides read TGCGCCAGCAGCTTAGGGACTAGCGTGCCCAATGAGCAGTTCTTC. Translation: CASSLGTSVPNEQFF.

The CDR3 DNA sequence: TGTGCCAGCAGGAACAGGGGTACGAACACCGGGGAGCTGTTTTTT. This encodes CASRNRGTNTGELFF. J is TRBJ2-2 and V is TRBV6-5, with TRBD1 matching 7 bases. V lost 6 bases and J lost 0; bases outside the gene matches: 4. CDR3 length: 15 amino acids. Germline CDR1 MNHEY, CDR2 SVGAGI.

The CDR3 DNA reads TGTGCCGGGGACAGGGGACGGACCGGGGAGCTGTTTTTT. Its protein product is CAGDRGRTGELFF. This chain joins TRBV7-8 and TRBJ2-2; 10 bases fit TRBD1. Losses at the gene ends were 11 bases for V and 5 bases for J; bases not matched to a gene: 5. Germline V gene sequence: CDR1 SGHVS, CDR2 FQNEAQ. The CDR3 is 13 amino acids.

V is TRBV5-4 and J is TRBJ1-2; TRBD1 agrees at 7 bases. V shed 4 bases, J shed 12 bases, and the junction held 18 bases outside the gene matches. CDR1 is SGHNT, CDR2 YYREEE, per germline (reference sequence). This CDR3 contains 15 residues. The CDR3 sequence is CASSPIDPGQSNNTF. The DNA for the CDR3 is TGTGCCAGCAGCCCAATCGACCCGGGACAGTCGAACAACACCTTC. Based on the CDR3 plus reference TRBV5-4 and TRBJ1-2, the full variable domain is ETGVTQSPTHLIKTRGQQVTLRCSSQSGHNTVSWYQQALGQGPQFIFQYYREEENGRGNFPPRFSGLQFPNYSSELNVNALELDDSALYLCASSPIDPGQSNNTFGSGTRLTVV.

V usage is TRBV5-1 and J usage is TRBJ2-1; 9 nucleotides match TRBD2. From germline, CDR1 is SGHRS and CDR2 YFSETQ. The CDR3 covers 17 residues. The V segment lost 2 bases and the J segment 1 base; nucleotides outside the gene matches: 7. The CDR3 sequence: CASSFGGGAVSYNEQFF. The CDR3 DNA sequence: TGCGCCAGCAGCTTCGGCGGGGGGGCCGTTTCCTACAATGAGCAGTTCTTC. The full variable domain, in which reference TRBV5-1 and TRBJ2-1 provide the parts outside the CDR3, is KAGVTQTPRYLIKTRGQQVTLSCSPISGHRSVSWYQQTPGQGLQFLFEYFSETQRNKGNFPGRFSGRQFSNSRSEMNVSTLELGDSALYLCASSFGGGAVSYNEQFFGPGTRLTVL.

The count of this clone is one. The sample has other DNA sequences that encode this CDR3 too. This rearrangement joins TRBV5-1 to TRBJ2-7; a possible D gene is TRBD2 (5 bases). V lost 0 bases, J lost 0 bases, and 7 bases lay in between. The CDR3 is 14 amino acids. CDR1 is SGHRS and CDR2 is YFSETQ in the germline V gene. The CDR3 DNA reads as TGCGCCAGCAGCTTGGACCGGGACTCCTACGAGCAGTACTTC. Translating it yields CASSLDRDSYEQYF.

This chain uses TRBV6-8 with TRBJ1-6; TRBD1 aligns across 7 bases. This CDR3 contains 14 residues. Trimming at V came to 1 base and at J to 9 bases, leaving 3 bases not matched to a gene. Germline V gene data show CDR1 as MNHGY and CDR2 as SAAAGT. CDR3 loop: CASSYYRGSSPLHF. In nucleotides, the CDR3 is TGTGCCAGCAGTTACTACAGGGGATCTTCACCCCTCCACTTT.

The J gene is TRBJ2-3, the V gene TRBV5-1; 12 bases are a match to TRBD1. J gave up 6 bases and V 4 bases, and 9 bases lay outside the gene matches. The CDR3 totals 16 residues. Germline V gene lookup returns CDR1 SGHRS and CDR2 YFSETQ. The CDR3 region has the DNA TGCGCCAGCAGCCGGGGGACAGGGGGCGATACCGATACGCAGTATTTT. The encoded protein is CASSRGTGGDTDTQYF.

This rearrangement joins TRBV3-1 (or the pseudogene TRBV3-2) to TRBJ1-1; tentatively, D is TRBD1 (5 bases). This CDR3 comprises 13 residues. Germline loops: CDR1 LGHDT, CDR2 YNNKEL (reference sequence). Deletions cut 6 bases from V and 4 bases from J, with 12 bases between. This CDR3 reads CASSHQGVTEAFF. The CDR3 DNA reads as TGTGCCAGCAGTCATCAAGGGGTCACTGAAGCTTTCTTT.

V gene TRBV15 combines with J gene TRBJ1-1; the match to TRBD1 covers 7 bases. The CDR3 totals 12 residues. Trimming took 9 bases from V and 4 from J; bases not matched to a gene: 5. Germline V gene lookup returns CDR1 LNHNV and CDR2 YYDKDF (reference sequence). DNA for the CDR3: TGTGCCACGGCACAGGGGATCACTGAAGCTTTCTTT. It specifies CATAQGITEAFF.

V gene TRBV6-5 combines with J gene TRBJ1-3; D is unclear. CDR1 is MNHEY and CDR2 is SVGAGI in the germline V gene. CDR3 size: 16 residues. Trimming cost V 0 bases and J 0 bases, with 9 bases left between them. Written as DNA, the CDR3 is TGTGCCAGCAGTTACTCGACTCTTATCTCTGGAAACACCATATATTTT. Translating gives CASSYSTLISGNTIYF.